The 32 T cell receptor beta chains below were found in one sample sequenced in a study of T cell responses to AZD1222 COVID-19 vaccine. Data came from immunoSEQ multiplex PCR; TCRdb stores just in-frame clones and leaves some out. The sample shows 25,000 to 35,000 clones, roughly nine tenths of them seen only once. The material was peripheral blood, obtained on day 0 of AZD1222 vaccination. These receptors were collected from an adult in good health.

The J gene is TRBJ2-5, the V gene TRBV25-1; the D gene is possibly TRBD2 (5 bases). Germline values: CDR1 MGHDK, CDR2 SYGVNS. This CDR3 is built from 14 residues. V was shortened by 4 bases and J by 5 bases, with 14 bases between the two germline ends. CDR3 amino acids: CASSVQSGTETQYF. The CDR3 DNA reads as TGTGCCAGCAGTGTCCAATCGGGAACCGAGACCCAGTACTTC.

The chain carries TRBV5-1 and TRBJ2-3, with a possible D match to TRBD1 (6 bases). Per germline, CDR1 SGHRS and CDR2 YFSETQ. The V and J ends lost 4 bases and 2 bases respectively, with 11 bases between them. This CDR3 has 14 residues. The DNA for the CDR3 is TGCGCCAGCAGCCTTGGACAGCCCACAGATACGCAGTATTTT. Translation gives CASSLGQPTDTQYF.

This chain uses TRBV9 with TRBJ1-6, with TRBD1 as a possible D gene (5 bases). The CDR3 loop spans 15 amino acids. V was cut by 2 bases and J by 8 bases, with 14 bases left in between. CDR1 is SGDLS, CDR2 YYNGEE, per germline. CDR3: CASSVQGTSDSPLHF. CDR3 coding DNA: TGTGCCAGCAGCGTGCAAGGGACGAGTGATTCACCCCTCCACTTT.

The genes are TRBV10-3 and TRBJ2-1; D is uncertain. Per germline, CDR1 ENHRY and CDR2 SYGVKD. The V end was cut by 4 bases, the J end by 10 bases, with 20 bases between. This CDR3 contains 15 residues. The CDR3 DNA is TGTGCCATCAGTGGAGGCCCCCCCCTGGCTGGCGAGCAGTTCTTC. Residues: CAISGGPPLAGEQFF.

This chain connects TRBV10-3 to TRBJ1-4; 8 bases line up with TRBD1. Germline V CDR1 and CDR2: ENHRY, SYGVKD. The CDR3 is 15 amino acids. Trimming at V came to 4 bases and at J to 6 bases, leaving 7 bases not matched to a gene. CDR3 amino acids: CAISASGTGHEKLFF. In DNA form, the CDR3 reads TGTGCCATCAGTGCCTCCGGGACAGGTCATGAAAAACTGTTTTTT.

This clone was picked up one time. CDR3 residues: CASRRLAGGPHEQYF. The CDR3 region has the DNA TGTGCCAGCAGGAGACTAGCGGGAGGGCCCCACGAGCAGTACTTC. The chain joins TRBV2 to TRBJ2-7; TRBD2 matches 14 bases. Trimming cost V 6 bases and J 5 bases; bases outside gene matches: 6. CDR1 is SNHLY, CDR2 FYNNEI, per germline. The CDR3 runs to 15 residues.

The rearrangement uses TRBV11-2 and TRBJ2-7; possibly TRBD1 for D (6 bases). Looked up from germline, CDR1 is SGHAT and CDR2 is FQNNGV. Trimming took 1 base from V and 4 from J, leaving 23 bases between them. The CDR3 has 18 amino acids. The CDR3 here is CASSLAHLLEGGEYEQYF. The CDR3 DNA sequence: TGTGCCAGCAGCTTAGCCCACCTGCTAGAAGGGGGAGAGTACGAGCAGTACTTC.

This sequence joins TRBV2 and TRBJ2-7; 12 bases fit TRBD1. CDR1 SNHLY and CDR2 FYNNEI come from the germline V gene. The CDR3 is 14 residues long. The J segment lost 2 bases and the V segment lost 6 bases, leaving 2 bases of the junction unmatched. The CDR3 spells CASSGDRGPYEQYF. Here the CDR3 DNA reads TGTGCCAGCAGCGGGGACAGGGGGCCCTACGAGCAGTACTTC.

The gene calls are TRBV29-1 and TRBJ1-1; 8 bases are shared with TRBD1. Per germline, CDR1 SQVTM and CDR2 ANQGSEA. Trimming at V came to 4 bases and at J to 5 bases, leaving 6 bases not matched to a gene. The CDR3 sequence is 13 residues long. CDR3 in amino acids: CSVGAGGQTEAFF. In DNA form, the CDR3 reads TGCAGCGTTGGAGCAGGGGGCCAGACTGAAGCTTTCTTT.

This chain joins TRBV27 and TRBJ2-7, with D perhaps TRBD2 (6 bases). The CDR3 runs to 14 residues. The germline V gene has CDR1 MNHEY and CDR2 SMNVEV (reference sequence). Trimming pared 3 bases from V and 0 bases from J, leaving 9 bases between. CDR3 DNA: TGTGCCAGCAGTTTTCGCGGGATCTCCTACGAGCAGTACTTC. As protein: CASSFRGISYEQYF.

The chain recombines TRBV24-1 with TRBJ2-5, with D perhaps assigned TRBD1 or TRBD2 (5 bases each). CDR3 length equals 11 residues. From germline, CDR1 is KGHDR and CDR2 SFDVKD. Trimming removed 9 bases from V and 10 bases from J, with 14 bases in between. The CDR3 region has the DNA TGTGCCACCGGATCACTAGGGGTCCAGTACTTC. Encoded protein: CATGSLGVQYF.

Regarding this clone: The junction and the germline gene differ at one end; a read error may be behind it. This chain's CDR3 is CASSPRTGGSNEQYF. DNA for the CDR3: TGTGCCAGCAGCCCCAGGACAGGGGGCTCCAACGAGCAGTACTTC. The rearrangement links TRBV5-6 to TRBJ2-7, with TRBD1 matching 11 bases. Germline lookup yields CDR1 SGHDT and CDR2 YYEEEE. This CDR3 has 15 residues.

The CDR3 loop is CAISDGGQPQHF. As DNA, the CDR3 is TGTGCCATCAGTGACGGGGGTCAGCCCCAGCATTTT. The chain carries TRBV10-3 and TRBJ1-5; D may be TRBD1 (5 bases). This CDR3 spans 12 amino acids. The V gene lost 3 bases and the J gene lost 6 bases, with 6 bases spanning the gap. In germline, CDR1 is ENHRY, CDR2 SYGVKD.

The chain joins TRBV25-1 to TRBJ1-2; D is ambiguous. The length of the CDR3 is 12 residues. In germline, CDR1 is MGHDK, CDR2 SYGVNS. Trimming cost V 3 bases and J 4 bases, with 6 bases left between them. This CDR3 is CASSDPGYGYTF. The CDR3 DNA follows: TGTGCCAGCAGTGACCCCGGCTATGGCTACACCTTC.

The chain carries TRBV3-1 (or the pseudogene TRBV3-2) and TRBJ2-2; TRBD2 matches 11 bases. After removal of 9 bases from V and 6 bases from J, the junction contained 6 bases not matched to a gene. Germline V CDR1 and CDR2: LGHDT, YNNKEL (reference sequence). This CDR3 is 14 amino acids long. CDR3 nucleotides: TGTGCCAGTACTCTAGCGGGAGGACCCGGGGAGCTGTTTTTT. Its protein is CASTLAGGPGELFF.

This clone was observed a single time. The CDR3 DNA sequence: TGTGCCAGCAGTTTTGGCAATCAGCCCCAGCATTTT. This sequence encodes CASSFGNQPQHF. The V and J genes are TRBV12-3 or TRBV12-4 and TRBJ1-5; no clear D. This CDR3 is built from 12 residues. V lost 3 bases to trimming and J lost 2 bases, with 2 bases between them.

This clone was observed once. The rearrangement joins TRBV18 to TRBJ2-3; D gene unclear. The germline V gene encodes CDR1 KGHSH and CDR2 LQKENI. Deletions cut 0 bases from V and 5 bases from J, with 3 bases between. The CDR3 has 12 residues. The CDR3 DNA sequence: TGTGCCAGCTCACCACCCTTAGATACGCAGTATTTT. As protein: CASSPPLDTQYF.

The rearrangement uses TRBV2 and TRBJ2-3; 8 bases map to TRBD2. CDR3 length equals 15 residues. J was trimmed by 5 bases and V by 5 bases; bases with no gene match: 9. Germline CDR1 SNHLY, CDR2 FYNNEI. The CDR3 loop reads CASSREIAGKDTQYF. The CDR3 DNA sequence: TGTGCCAGCAGTAGGGAGATAGCGGGAAAAGATACGCAGTATTTT.

The chain combines TRBV9 with TRBJ1-3, with D tentatively TRBD1 (5 bases). The V end was cut by 3 bases, the J end by 0 bases, with 13 bases between. Germline assignment: CDR1 SGDLS and CDR2 YYNGEE. This CDR3 contains 16 residues. The CDR3 is CASSAGGGISGNTIYF. CDR3 nucleotide sequence: TGTGCCAGCAGCGCCGGGGGAGGGATCTCTGGAAACACCATATATTTT.

The J gene is TRBJ1-6, the V gene TRBV5-4; TRBD1 agrees at 7 bases. The V segment lost 4 bases and the J segment 7 bases; nucleotides outside the gene matches: 5. CDR3 length: 14 residues. The germline V gene encodes CDR1 SGHNT and CDR2 YYREEE (reference sequence). The CDR3 DNA reads as TGTGCCAGCAGCCTCCGGGACAGAAATTCACCCCTCCACTTT. Translation gives CASSLRDRNSPLHF.

The chain is built from TRBV6-2 or TRBV6-3 and TRBJ2-5; 7 positions match TRBD2. After removal of 2 bases from V and 3 bases from J, the junction contained 6 bases not matched to a gene. The CDR3 spans 15 residues. Germline-derived CDR1 and CDR2 are MNHEY and SVGEGT. DNA for the CDR3: TGTGCCAGCAGTTACCTTGGGAGGGCAAAAGAGACCCAGTACTTC. Translated: CASSYLGRAKETQYF.

The chain couples TRBV12-3 or TRBV12-4 to TRBJ2-5; D unclear. The CDR3 has 11 amino acids. V lost 2 bases and J lost 4, with 2 bases in between. The CDR3 region is CASSLRETQYF. The CDR3 DNA follows: TGTGCCAGCAGTTTAAGAGAGACCCAGTACTTC.

CDR3 in amino acids: CASSESGTGGDYGYTF. CDR3 DNA sequence: TGTGCCAGCAGTGAATCGGGTACAGGGGGCGACTATGGCTACACCTTC. This rearrangement joins TRBV25-1 to TRBJ1-2; 9 positions agree with TRBD1. With V trimmed by 1 base and J by 3 bases, 6 bases remained unmatched. Germline values: CDR1 MGHDK, CDR2 SYGVNS. There are 16 residues in the CDR3.

V is TRBV29-1 and J is TRBJ2-3, with D possibly matching TRBD2 (5 bases). Deletions cut 3 bases from V and 6 bases from J, with 7 bases between. Germline V gene data show CDR1 as SQVTM and CDR2 as ANQGSEA. This CDR3 is built from 11 residues. CDR3 region: CSVDRRDTQYF. Written as DNA, the CDR3 is TGCAGCGTTGACAGGAGGGATACGCAGTATTTT.

This chain uses TRBV5-5 with TRBJ1-1, with 8 bases fitting TRBD1. J was trimmed by 5 bases and V by 4 bases; bases with no gene match: 7. Germline V gene data show CDR1 as SGHKS and CDR2 as YYEKEE (reference sequence). This CDR3 spans 14 amino acids. CDR3 amino acids: CASSPRTGLTEAFF. In nucleotides, the CDR3 is TGTGCCAGCAGCCCCCGGACAGGGTTAACTGAAGCTTTCTTT.

V and J are TRBV27 and TRBJ2-7; no clear D. CDR1 MNHEY and CDR2 SMNVEV come from the germline V gene (reference sequence). CDR3 length: 11 amino acids. V was trimmed by 5 bases and J by 2 bases, leaving 4 bases between them. The DNA for the CDR3 is TGTGCCAGCAGTCCGACCTACGAGCAGTACTTC. Protein sequence: CASSPTYEQYF.

The chain joins TRBV2 to TRBJ2-2, with D perhaps TRBD1 or TRBD2 (5 bases each). The CDR3 runs 12 residues. Germline V CDR1 and CDR2: SNHLY, FYNNEI. Trimming stripped 10 bases from V and 5 bases from J, with 11 bases between. CDR3 in DNA: TGTGCCACACCAGGGAGAACCGGGGAGCTGTTTTTT. Residues: CATPGRTGELFF. Full variable domain (rest looked up from reference TRBV2 and TRBJ2-2): EPEVTQTPSHQVTQMGQEVILRCVPISNHLYFYWYRQILGQKVEFLVSFYNNEISEKSEIFDDQFSVERPDGSNFTLKIRSTKLEDSAMYFCATPGRTGELFFGEGSRLTVL.

J is TRBJ1-5 and V is TRBV6-2 or TRBV6-3; D is uncertain. The CDR3 is 17 amino acids. Trimming removed 0 bases from V and 7 bases from J, with 19 bases in between. Germline V gene sequence: CDR1 MNHEY, CDR2 SVGEGT. This CDR3 reads CASSYSRALHQGQPQHF. The CDR3 nucleotides are TGTGCCAGCAGTTACTCTAGGGCCCTACATCAAGGGCAGCCCCAGCATTTT.

CDR3 DNA sequence: TGTGCCAGCAGTTTCTCCAACACCTACGAGCAGTACTTC. This encodes CASSFSNTYEQYF. V is TRBV28 and J is TRBJ2-7; D is unclear. The CDR3 runs 13 residues. In germline, CDR1 is MDHEN, CDR2 SYDVKM. V dropped 3 bases and J dropped 2 bases, with 8 bases sitting between them.

J is TRBJ1-5 and V is TRBV19; D is uncertain. V dropped 3 bases and J dropped 1 base, with 10 bases sitting between them. The CDR3 loop spans 15 amino acids. CDR1 is LNHDA and CDR2 is SQIVND in the germline V gene (reference sequence). The CDR3 reads CASSILIESNQPQHF. The CDR3 DNA sequence: TGTGCCAGTAGTATTCTAATAGAAAGCAATCAGCCCCAGCATTTT.

This clone was seen once. This chain joins TRBV14 and TRBJ2-1; 7 nucleotides agree with TRBD2. Germline loops: CDR1 SGHDN, CDR2 FVKESK. The trim removed 4 bases at V and 8 bases at J, leaving 11 bases unmatched. The CDR3 covers 15 residues. The CDR3 sequence is CASSPGGSGFDEQFF. In DNA, the CDR3 is TGTGCCAGCAGCCCGGGGGGTAGCGGGTTCGATGAGCAGTTCTTC. Filled out from reference TRBV14 and TRBJ2-1, the complete variable domain reads EAGVTQFPSHSVIEKGQTVTLRCDPISGHDNLYWYRRVMGKEIKFLLHFVKESKQDESGMPNNRFLAERTGGTYSTLKVQPAELEDSGVYFCASSPGGSGFDEQFFGPGTRLTVL.

The chain carries TRBV4-1 and TRBJ2-1; 8 nucleotides match TRBD2. The CDR3 has 17 residues. Per germline, CDR1 MGHRA and CDR2 YSYEKL. J gave up 0 bases and V 0 bases, and 4 bases lay outside the gene matches. CDR3 DNA sequence: TGCGCCAGCAGCCAAGAAGGAGCGGGAGCCTCCTACAATGAGCAGTTCTTC. Its translation is CASSQEGAGASYNEQFF.